Listed here are 2 T cell receptor beta chains from one sample, sequenced in a study of low-dose radiotherapy and immunotherapy resistance in tumors. Gene-specific TRAV and TRBV primers were used for first-strand cDNA, covering alpha and beta chains. TCRs were amplified for roughly 20 PCR cycles with a constant-region primer and V-primer adapter. From the reads, TCRdb called clonotypes with MiXCR, one entry per CDR3 protein. The sample shows around 65,000 distinct CDR3 sequences, 26% of them seen only once. Time point noted: before trial treatment. The sample in question was PBMCs, obtained before treatment. These receptors all come from a male donor with rectosigmoid adenocarcinoma.

For this clonotype: The limits of the CDR3 on the DNA are not certain, so only TCRdb's listed CDR3 is given. The chain couples TRBV5-1 to TRBJ1-5. Including both end residues, the CDR3 is 24 amino acids long. Germline CDR1 and CDR2: SGHRS and YFSETQ. CDR3 amino acids: CASTNQTSMYLCASSLGSNQPQHF.

This clonotype has a count of ten or more. This rearrangement joins TRBV25-1 to TRBJ1-2; D gene ambiguous. Germline V gene data show CDR1 as MGHDK and CDR2 as SYGVNS. Trimming took 6 bases from V and 8 from J, leaving 13 bases between them. The CDR3 length is 12 residues. The CDR3 nucleotides are TGTGCCAGCAGCCGACACGGGGTCGGCTACACCTTC. This codes for CASSRHGVGYTF.